This entry lists 10 T cell receptor beta chains sequenced from one sample in a study of T-cell reconstitution after alpha-beta-depleted transplantation in children. Unique molecular identifiers were used in preparing the TCRbeta library. TCRdb ran MiXCR on the PCR reads and lists one entry per CDR3 protein. The table has 480,000 or so distinct CDR3 sequences, about 11% seen once. Sequencing used PBMCs, obtained before TCRalphabeta/CD19-depleted stem cell transplant. These receptors originate from a child aged 2 to 15 with inherited bone marrow failure, due to receive a stem cell transplant.

This clonotype was picked up many times. The chain recombines TRBV20-1 with TRBJ2-7; D may be TRBD2 (7 bases). The CDR3 runs 14 residues. The V gene lost 4 bases and the J gene lost 7 bases, with 20 bases spanning the gap. Germline-derived CDR1 and CDR2 are DFQATT and SNEGSKA (reference sequence). CDR3 protein: CSATGGQGAWEQYF. Written as DNA, the CDR3 is TGCAGTGCTACGGGGGGCCAAGGGGCTTGGGAGCAGTACTTC.

At least ten counts were recorded for this clonotype. The chain is built from TRBV7-9 and TRBJ2-7, with D tentatively TRBD1 (6 bases). V lost 3 bases to trimming and J lost 2 bases, with 11 bases between them. This CDR3 spans 14 amino acids. Germline V gene data show CDR1 as SEHNR and CDR2 as FQNEAQ (reference sequence). This chain's CDR3 is CASSLRGGAYEQYF. The CDR3 bases are TGTGCCAGCAGCTTGAGAGGGGGAGCCTACGAGCAGTACTTC.

This clonotype came up many times. The CDR3 DNA reads as TGCGCCAGCAGCCTACCCCTGGGGTACAATGAGCAGTTCTTC. Protein sequence: CASSLPLGYNEQFF. The genes are TRBV5-1 and TRBJ2-1; D gene uncertain. The V and J ends lost 4 bases and 4 bases respectively, with 12 bases between them. This CDR3 has 14 amino acids. Germline CDR1 SGHRS, CDR2 YFSETQ.

Many counts were recorded for this clonotype. V gene TRBV7-2 combines with J gene TRBJ1-5; D remains ambiguous. Per the germline V gene, CDR1 is SGHTA and CDR2 is FQGNSA. The CDR3 has 14 residues. The V end was cut by 3 bases, the J end by 1 base, with 7 bases between. For the CDR3, the DNA is TGTGCCAGCAGCTTCAGAGCCAGCAATCAGCCCCAGCATTTT. It yields the protein CASSFRASNQPQHF.

This clonotype was recorded at least ten times. The J gene is TRBJ1-5, the V gene TRBV29-1; D is possibly TRBD1 (5 bases). Germline V gene data show CDR1 as SQVTM and CDR2 as ANQGSEA. The CDR3 spans 13 residues. V lost 1 base and J 11 bases, leaving 15 bases between the germline ends. CDR3 in DNA: TGCAGCGTTGAAGTTCCAGAGGGGATGGCCCAGCATTTT. Its translation: CSVEVPEGMAQHF.

This clonotype was found many times. The CDR3 loop reads CASSLVGKPEAFF. Written as DNA, the CDR3 is TGTGCCAGCAGCTTAGTCGGCAAACCTGAAGCTTTCTTT. The chain couples TRBV7-8 to TRBJ1-1; D unresolved. Germline lookup yields CDR1 SGHVS and CDR2 FQNEAQ. Trimming cost V 1 base and J 6 bases, with 9 bases left between them. This CDR3 is 13 amino acids long.

This clonotype appeared many times. This chain uses TRBV28 with TRBJ2-7; 8 bases align to TRBD2. Trimming took 4 bases from V and 3 from J; bases not matched to a gene: 5. The CDR3 is made up of 14 amino acids. In germline, CDR1 is MDHEN, CDR2 SYDVKM. CDR3 region: CASSSSGTSYEQYF. DNA of the CDR3: TGTGCCAGCAGTTCTTCCGGGACTAGCTACGAGCAGTACTTC.

This rearrangement joins TRBV12-3 or TRBV12-4 to TRBJ1-2; TRBD1 matches 9 bases. CDR3 size: 16 residues. The trim removed 5 bases at V and 4 bases at J, leaving 11 bases unmatched. The CDR3 nucleotides read TGTGCCAGCAGTCCCCGGACAGGGGTGTATCTCTATGGCTACACCTTC. Residues: CASSPRTGVYLYGYTF.

This clonotype occurred many times. This chain connects TRBV4-3 to TRBJ2-1; 11 positions agree with TRBD2. CDR1 and CDR2 from the germline V gene are LGHNA and YSLEER. The V gene end was trimmed by 3 bases and the J gene end by 4 bases; junction bases not matched to a gene: 2. This CDR3 has 15 residues. For the CDR3, the DNA is TGCGCCAGCAGCCATACTAGCGGGAGTTACAATGAGCAGTTCTTC. Amino acids: CASSHTSGSYNEQFF.

This chain links TRBV18 with TRBJ1-3; D uncertain. The CDR3 is 18 residues long. Germline lookup yields CDR1 KGHSH and CDR2 LQKENI. V was clipped by 6 bases and J by 0 bases, with 21 bases between them. The CDR3 bases are TGTGCCAGCTCCTTCCCCCCACTGGGGAGAAGCTCTGGAAACACCATATATTTT. This sequence encodes CASSFPPLGRSSGNTIYF.